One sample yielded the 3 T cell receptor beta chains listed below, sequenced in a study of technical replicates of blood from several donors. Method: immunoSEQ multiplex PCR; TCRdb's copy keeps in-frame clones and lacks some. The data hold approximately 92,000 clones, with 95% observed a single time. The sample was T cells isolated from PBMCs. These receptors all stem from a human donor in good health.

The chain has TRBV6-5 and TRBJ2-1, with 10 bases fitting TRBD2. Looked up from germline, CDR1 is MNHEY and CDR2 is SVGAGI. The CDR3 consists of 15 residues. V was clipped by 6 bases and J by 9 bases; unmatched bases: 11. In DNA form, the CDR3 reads TGTGCCAGCAGCCCCTCGACTAGCGGGTATCCTGAGCAGTTCTTC. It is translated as CASSPSTSGYPEQFF.

The DNA for the CDR3 is TGTGCCAGCAGCTTGGTCAGATCTGAAGCTTTCTTT. Translated, it gives CASSLVRSEAFF. The chain uses TRBV5-8 and TRBJ1-1, with no clear D. The germline V gene has CDR1 SGHTS and CDR2 YDEGEE. V lost 0 bases to trimming and J lost 6 bases, with 6 bases between them. The CDR3 spans 12 residues.

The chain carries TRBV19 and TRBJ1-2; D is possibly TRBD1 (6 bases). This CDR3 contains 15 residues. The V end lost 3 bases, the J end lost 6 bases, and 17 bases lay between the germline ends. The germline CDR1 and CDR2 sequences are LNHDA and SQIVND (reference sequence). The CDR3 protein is CASSIGTSGAHGYTF. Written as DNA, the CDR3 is TGTGCCAGTAGTATTGGGACCTCAGGGGCGCATGGCTACACCTTC.